Listed below are T cell receptor beta chains from one sample, sequenced in a study of T cell clones after liver transplantation. Data came from immunoSEQ multiplex PCR; TCRdb stores just in-frame clones and leaves some out. The top ten clones hold approximately 0.73% of a sample with about 71,000 clones, about four fifths of them seen once. Sequenced here: CD4+ T cells from blood, sampled 12 months after liver transplant. These receptors all stem from a human patient who received a liver transplant. Among the T cells, some may be from the graft donor. Each CDR3 is given with its conserved first and last residue.

j_gene,v_gene,CDR3aa
TRBJ1-4,TRBV5-1,CASSLGWGDEKLFF
TRBJ2-1,TRBV7-9,CASSLEVYNEQFF
TRBJ2-1,TRBV25-1,CASSAGQMLYNEQFF
TRBJ1-5,TRBV28,CASSSQLFYQPQHF
TRBJ2-1,TRBV21-1,CASSKGGRREDEQFF
TRBJ2-7,TRBV28,CASSSQRAGAPYEQYF
TRBJ1-5,TRBV28,CASSLSDKTNWAQHF
TRBJ1-1,TRBV28,CASSRGDAEAFF
TRBJ2-3,TRBV19,CASSTTGVTDTQYF
TRBJ1-2,TRBV6-1,CASKLTGREDGYTF
TRBJ2-1,TRBV9,CASSGRLAHEQFF
TRBJ2-1,TRBV5-6,CASSLRSRGPPDNEQFF
TRBJ2-7,TRBV5-6,CASSFLGQDYEQYF
TRBJ2-5,TRBV28,CASSFHETQYF
TRBJ2-5,TRBV2,CASSESRGFQETQYF
TRBJ2-5,TRBV4-2,CASSQEPGLKEETQYF
TRBJ2-1,TRBV28,CASSFGLNYNEQFF
TRBJ2-7,TRBV6-5,CASLRQVTSGYEQYF
TRBJ2-4,TRBV5-8,CASSFDRGDKNIQYF
TRBJ1-2,TRBV14,CASSHVDRVLNYGYTF
TRBJ1-1,TRBV4-1,CASSQGWNQGGEAFF
TRBJ2-2,TRBV30,CAWKGGFTGELFF
TRBJ2-5,TRBV5-1,CASSLEGGETQYF
TRBJ1-5,TRBV27,CASSLGRNQPQHF
TRBJ2-2,TRBV5-1,CASSFMAGGPSTGELFF
TRBJ2-1,TRBV14,CASSHLTANLYNEQFF
TRBJ2-1,TRBV6-5,CASAGSSYNEQFF
TRBJ1-4,TRBV7-9,CASTADQLNEKLFF
TRBJ2-7,TRBV28,CASRDPRDRVYEQYF
TRBJ1-5,TRBV19,CASSTDKLQGSHNQPQHF
TRBJ2-7,TRBV2,CASRYRDRVAYEQYF
TRBJ2-5,TRBV2,CASSADSGETQYF
TRBJ2-2,TRBV19,CASSIVSGRGQGNTGELFF
TRBJ1-1,TRBV10-1,CASSPDRGPTEAFF
TRBJ2-7,TRBV6-5,CASSSSRGAGEQYF
TRBJ2-4,TRBV28,CASSLVQGGNIQYF
TRBJ2-7,TRBV6-1,CASIFREGIGGEQYF
TRBJ2-7,TRBV9,CASSGLGKTYEQYF
TRBJ2-7,TRBV27,CASSPIRGDLRGEQYF
TRBJ2-5,TRBV5-1,CASSFGGPGETQYF
TRBJ1-2,TRBV27,CASSLSGIPKGGYTF
TRBJ1-4,TRBV18,CASSAGVANEKLFF
TRBJ1-2,TRBV28,CASTRAAGVLYGYTF
TRBJ1-2,TRBV6-4,CASSDSAGASFGYTF
TRBJ1-3,TRBV28,CASKLGGGRGAGNTIYF
TRBJ2-1,TRBV2,CASSVLTSSDEQFF
TRBJ2-2,TRBV9,CASSHWSGSNTGELFF
TRBJ2-1,TRBV19,CASTRVVAQYNEQFF
TRBJ2-2,TRBV2,CASSEASTGELFF
TRBJ2-7,TRBV2,CASTDIVSHEQYF
TRBJ1-3,TRBV7-9,CASSVQTGSNTIYF
TRBJ2-3,TRBV27,CASRTAYDTQYF
TRBJ2-1,TRBV28,CASFGGNTMYREQFF
TRBJ2-1,TRBV2,CASSPNSVSGFF
TRBJ1-1,TRBV6-5,CASSYGRGRATEAFF
TRBJ1-2,TRBV28,CASSPNYGYTF
TRBJ1-5,TRBV7-8,CASSLDRGQPQHF
TRBJ2-1,TRBV18,CASSQGIAGYNEQFF
TRBJ2-3,TRBV7-9,CASSPNSFPDTQYF